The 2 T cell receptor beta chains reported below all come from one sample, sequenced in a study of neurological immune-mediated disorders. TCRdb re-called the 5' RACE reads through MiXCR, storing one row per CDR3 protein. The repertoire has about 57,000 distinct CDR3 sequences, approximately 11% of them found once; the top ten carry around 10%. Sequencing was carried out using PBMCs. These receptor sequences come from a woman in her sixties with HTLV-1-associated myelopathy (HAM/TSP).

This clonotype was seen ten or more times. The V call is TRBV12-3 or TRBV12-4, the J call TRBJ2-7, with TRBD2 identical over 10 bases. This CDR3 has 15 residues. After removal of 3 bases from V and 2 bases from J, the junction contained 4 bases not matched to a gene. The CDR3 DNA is TGTGCCAGCAGTTTCCGGACTAGCGGAACCTACGAGCAGTACTTC. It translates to CASSFRTSGTYEQYF.

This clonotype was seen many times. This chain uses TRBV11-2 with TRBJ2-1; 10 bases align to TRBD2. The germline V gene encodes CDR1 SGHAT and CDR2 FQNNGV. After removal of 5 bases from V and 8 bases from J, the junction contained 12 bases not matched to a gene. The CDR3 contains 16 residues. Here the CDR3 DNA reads TGTGCCAGCAGCACCAGCCCCCTAGCGGGAGATGATGAGCAGTTCTTC. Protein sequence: CASSTSPLAGDDEQFF.